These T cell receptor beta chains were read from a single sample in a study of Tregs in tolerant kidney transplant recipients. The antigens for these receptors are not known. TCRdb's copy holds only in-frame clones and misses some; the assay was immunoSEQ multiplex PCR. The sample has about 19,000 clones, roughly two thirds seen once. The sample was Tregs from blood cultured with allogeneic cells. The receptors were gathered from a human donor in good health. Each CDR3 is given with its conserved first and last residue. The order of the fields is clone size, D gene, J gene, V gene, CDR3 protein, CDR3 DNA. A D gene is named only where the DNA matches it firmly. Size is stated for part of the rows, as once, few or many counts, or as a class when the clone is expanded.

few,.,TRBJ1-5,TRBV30,CAWSVQSNQPQHF,TGTGCCTGGAGTGTACAGAGCAATCAGCCCCAGCATTTT
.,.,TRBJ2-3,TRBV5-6,CASSPLAAGTDTQYF,TGTGCCAGCAGTCCACTAGCAGCCGGCACAGATACGCAGTATTTT
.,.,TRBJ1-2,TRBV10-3,CAISASGDYGYTF,TGTGCCATCAGCGCCTCGGGGGACTATGGCTACACCTTC
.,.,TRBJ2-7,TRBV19,CASSRTLAREQYF,TGTGCCAGTAGCCGGACATTGGCTCGGGAGCAGTACTTC
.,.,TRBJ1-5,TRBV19,CASSEGPGQPQHF,TGTGCCAGTAGTGAGGGCCCGGGTCAGCCCCAGCATTTT
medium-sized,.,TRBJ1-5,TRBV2,CASHGNPVNQPQHF,TGTGCCAGTCACGGCAATCCCGTAAATCAGCCCCAGCATTTT
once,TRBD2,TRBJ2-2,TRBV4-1,CASSHPRPHPGLAGVRPGELFF,TGCGCCAGCAGCCACCCGAGACCCCACCCGGGACTAGCGGGAGTTCGGCCCGGGGAGCTGTTTTTT
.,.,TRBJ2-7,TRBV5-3,CASSLQGHGGEQYF,TGTGCCAGCAGCCTCCAGGGACACGGCGGGGAGCAGTACTTC
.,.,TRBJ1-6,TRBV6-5,CASTYRGGGLDSPLHF,TGTGCCAGCACTTACCGCGGTGGGGGGCTTGACTCACCCCTCCACTTT
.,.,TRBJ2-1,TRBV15,CATRVGRTSYNEQFF,TGTGCCACCAGAGTTGGGAGGACCTCCTACAATGAGCAGTTCTTC
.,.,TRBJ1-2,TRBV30,CAWSLRRDDGYTF,TGTGCCTGGAGTCTGCGCAGGGATGATGGCTACACCTTC
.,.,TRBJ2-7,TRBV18,CASSPLGQGREQYF,TGTGCCAGCTCACCCCTGGGGCAGGGGCGCGAGCAGTACTTC
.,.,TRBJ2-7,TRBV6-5,CASRDANSYEQYF,TGTGCCAGCCGAGACGCCAACTCCTACGAGCAGTACTTC
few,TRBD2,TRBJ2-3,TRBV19,CAAAGTSTDTQYF,TGTGCAGCAGCGGGAACTTCCACAGATACGCAGTATTTT
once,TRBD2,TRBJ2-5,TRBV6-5,CASSYSQTSGWTQYF,TGTGCCAGCAGTTACTCGCAGACTAGCGGGTGGACCCAGTACTTC
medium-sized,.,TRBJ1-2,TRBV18,CASSPRENYGYTF,TGTGCCAGCTCACCAAGGGAGAACTATGGCTACACCTTC
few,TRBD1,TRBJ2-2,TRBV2,CASIRDRGNTGELFF,TGTGCCAGCATCAGGGACAGGGGGAACACCGGGGAGCTGTTTTTT
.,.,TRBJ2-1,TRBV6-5,CASSRGSYNEQFF,TGTGCCAGCAGTCGAGGCTCCTACAATGAGCAGTTCTTC
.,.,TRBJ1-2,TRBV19,CASSMRGATNYGYTF,TGTGCCAGTAGTATGCGGGGGGCGACTAACTATGGCTACACCTTC
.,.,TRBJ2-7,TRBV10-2,CASRKLYEQYF,TGCGCCAGCAGGAAGTTATACGAGCAGTACTTC
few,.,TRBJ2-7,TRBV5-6,CASSLGRSTYEQYF,TGTGCCAGCAGCTTAGGCAGGAGCACCTACGAGCAGTACTTC
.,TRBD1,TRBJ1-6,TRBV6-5,CASSSQGARNSPLHF,TGTGCCAGCAGTTCTCAGGGGGCGCGTAATTCACCCCTCCACTTT
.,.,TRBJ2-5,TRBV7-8,CASSLADPSTQETQYF,TGTGCCAGCAGCTTAGCGGACCCCAGCACACAAGAGACCCAGTACTTC
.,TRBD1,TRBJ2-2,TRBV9,CASSRGQGGNTGELFF,TGTGCCAGCAGCCGCGGACAGGGAGGGAACACCGGGGAGCTGTTTTTT
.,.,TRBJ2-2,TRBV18,CASSRPQTNTGELFF,TGTGCCAGCTCACGCCCCCAGACGAACACCGGGGAGCTGTTTTTT
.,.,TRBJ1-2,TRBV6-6,CASSWSEGLGYGYTF,TGTGCCAGCAGTTGGAGTGAGGGGTTGGGCTATGGCTACACCTTC
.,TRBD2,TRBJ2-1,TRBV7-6,CASSPTSNPYNEQFF,TGTGCCAGCAGTCCGACTAGCAACCCCTACAATGAGCAGTTCTTC
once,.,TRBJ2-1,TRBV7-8,CASSSPLAAPYNEQFF,TGTGCCAGCAGCTCACCTCTGGCCGCCCCCTACAATGAGCAGTTCTTC
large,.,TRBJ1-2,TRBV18,CASSPEASTVYGYTF,TGTGCCAGCTCACCAGAAGCATCTACGGTCTATGGCTACACCTTC
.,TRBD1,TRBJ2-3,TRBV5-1,CASSKGQGVTDTQYF,TGCGCCAGCAGCAAAGGACAGGGGGTCACAGATACGCAGTATTTT
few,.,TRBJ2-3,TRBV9,CASSVLPLEVTDTQYF,TGTGCCAGCAGCGTCTTACCATTAGAGGTCACAGATACGCAGTATTTT
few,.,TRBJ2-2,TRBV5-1,CASSPNAGNTGELFF,TGCGCCAGCAGTCCGAACGCAGGGAACACCGGGGAGCTGTTTTTT
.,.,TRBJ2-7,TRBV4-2,CASSYQGPYEQYF,TGTGCCAGCAGCTATCAGGGCCCCTACGAGCAGTACTTC
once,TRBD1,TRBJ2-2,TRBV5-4,CASSVRQGGGELFF,TGTGCCAGCAGCGTACGACAGGGTGGCGGGGAGCTGTTTTTT
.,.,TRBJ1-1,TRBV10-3,CAISAGVRTEAFF,TGTGCCATCAGTGCCGGGGTGCGCACTGAAGCTTTCTTT
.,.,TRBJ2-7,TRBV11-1,CASSSNYEQYF,TGTGCCAGCAGCTCCAACTACGAGCAGTACTTC
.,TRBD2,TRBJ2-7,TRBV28,CAGRTSGKYEQYF,TGTGCCGGCAGGACTAGCGGAAAGTACGAGCAGTACTTC
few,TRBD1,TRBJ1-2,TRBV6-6,CASRITGVAGYTF,TGTGCCAGCAGGATTACAGGGGTTGCTGGCTACACCTTC
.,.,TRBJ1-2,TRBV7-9,CASSFERQTGGYTF,TGTGCCAGCAGCTTCGAGCGTCAGACAGGCGGCTACACCTTC
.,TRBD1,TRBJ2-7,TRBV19,CASSPGTGAPSYEQYF,TGTGCCAGTAGTCCCGGGACAGGGGCCCCCTCCTACGAGCAGTACTTC
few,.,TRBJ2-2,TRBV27,CASSFLRATTGELFF,TGTGCCAGCAGTTTCTTGAGGGCGACCACCGGGGAGCTGTTTTTT
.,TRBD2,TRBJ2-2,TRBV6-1,CASSESPRGIAGGLTGELFF,TGTGCCAGCAGTGAATCCCCCCGGGGAATAGCGGGGGGGCTAACCGGGGAGCTGTTTTTT